This record concerns one TCR beta chain sequence. This table comes from immunoSEQ multiplex PCR, and its TCRdb copy is limited to in-frame clones, with some not included. The top ten clones hold about 20% of a sample with fewer than 250,000 clones, approximately 81% of them seen once. This entry is derived from a study of blood T cell repertoires in COVID-19. Per germline, CDR1 SEHNR and CDR2 FQNEAQ (reference sequence). The V and J ends lost 5 bases and 0 bases, in that order; junction bases with no gene match: 9. CDR3 length: 19 amino acids. The V gene is TRBV7-9, the J gene TRBJ2-2; 13 nucleotides match TRBD2. The sequenced sample consisted of peripheral blood. This clonotype was sampled from a man younger than 45 with active or convalescent COVID-19. CDR3 residues: CASSRSTGLAGANTGELFF. The CDR3, as DNA: TGTGCCAGCAGCCGTTCTACCGGACTAGCGGGGGCGAACACCGGGGAGCTGTTTTTT.